These 12 T cell receptor beta chains came from one sample sequenced in a study of T cells in localized non-small cell lung cancer. TCRdb keeps only in-frame clones here, not all; method: immunoSEQ multiplex PCR. This table holds over a thousand clones, 20% to 25% found once. This specimen was normal lung tissue next to the tumor, taken before any cancer treatment. Every receptor here comes from a woman aged 40-75 years with stage I lung adenocarcinoma.

In this sample, this clone turned up a few times. The chain carries TRBV1 and TRBJ2-7; TRBD1 is the table's D call, not checked against the DNA. TRBV1 is deemed a pseudogene. The CDR3 totals 15 residues. CDR3 amino acids: CASNLRDRGRSGQYF. As DNA, the CDR3 is TGCGCCAGCAACCTCAGGGACAGGGGGCGAAGTGGGCAGTACTTC.

This chain joins TRBV28 and TRBJ1-5; TRBD1 agrees at 9 bases. The CDR3 is 15 amino acids. Losses at the gene ends were 6 bases for V and 6 bases for J; bases not matched to a gene: 9. Germline assignment: CDR1 MDHEN and CDR2 SYDVKM. In DNA, the CDR3 is TGTGCCAGCAGGACGGGACAGGGTTCGATTCAGCCCCAGCATTTT. Encoded protein: CASRTGQGSIQPQHF.

This clone is medium-sized. V gene TRBV11-3 combines with J gene TRBJ1-1, with 10 nucleotides matching TRBD1. The CDR3 runs 18 residues. Unmatched junction bases numbered 12, after V lost 5 bases and J lost 0 bases. Germline lookup yields CDR1 SGHNT and CDR2 YENEEA. As DNA, the CDR3 is TGTGCCAGCAGCCCCGGGACAGGGGCACTACTAATGAACACTGAAGCTTTCTTT. It yields the protein CASSPGTGALLMNTEAFF.

The J gene is TRBJ2-3, the V gene TRBV19; possibly TRBD2 for D (5 bases). V gave up 6 bases and J gave up 5 bases, with 9 bases separating them. The CDR3 sequence is 12 residues long. Looked up from germline, CDR1 is LNHDA and CDR2 is SQIVND (reference sequence). CDR3 nucleotide sequence: TGTGCCAGTAGACAGAGCGGAGATACGCAGTATTTT. Encoded protein: CASRQSGDTQYF.

This chain joins TRBV6-8 and TRBJ2-4; TRBD1 matches 10 bases. This CDR3 is built from 19 residues. Germline trimming cut 7 bases from V and 1 base from J; bases unmatched to any gene: 16. Germline values: CDR1 MNHGY, CDR2 SAAAGT. This CDR3 reads CASTATGGLPGKAKNIQYF. The CDR3 DNA sequence: TGTGCCAGCACCGCGACAGGGGGCCTGCCGGGTAAGGCCAAAAACATTCAGTACTTC.

Within the sample, this clone is large. The chain is built from TRBV28 and TRBJ2-7, with TRBD1 matching over 7 bases. Germline-derived CDR1 and CDR2 are MDHEN and SYDVKM. The CDR3 loop spans 15 amino acids. Trimming at V came to 5 bases and at J to 3 bases, leaving 10 bases not matched to a gene. CDR3 amino acids: CASSAPTGLSYEQYF. The CDR3 coding sequence is TGTGCCAGCAGTGCTCCGACAGGGTTGAGCTACGAGCAGTACTTC.

The V call is TRBV11-3, the J call TRBJ1-1; D call uncertain. Germline V gene sequence: CDR1 SGHNT, CDR2 YENEEA. This CDR3 is 14 amino acids long. Trimming took 2 bases from V and 3 from J, leaving 10 bases between them. CDR3 sequence: CASSLRAGDTEAFF. The DNA of the CDR3 is TGTGCCAGCAGCTTACGGGCAGGAGACACTGAAGCTTTCTTT.

J is TRBJ1-6 and V is TRBV6-9; D possibly corresponds to TRBD1 (5 bases). With 6 bases removed from V and 9 bases from J, the gap between germline ends came to 6 bases. Germline V gives CDR1 MNHGY, CDR2 SVAAGI. The CDR3 is 11 residues long. CDR3 residues: CASSDSSPLHF. CDR3 DNA sequence: TGTGCCAGCAGCGACAGTTCACCCCTCCACTTT.

This clone was observed a few times. The chain uses TRBV18 and TRBJ2-6; D is possibly TRBD2 (6 bases). This CDR3 comprises 17 residues. Between the trimmed V and J ends, which lost 3 bases and 1 base, there was a span of 13 bases. Germline V gene data show CDR1 as KGHSH and CDR2 as LQKENI. The CDR3 coding sequence is TGTGCCAGCTCACCCGGTATGGGGGGATCTGGGGCCAACGTCCTGACTTTC. Amino acids: CASSPGMGGSGANVLTF.

This sequence joins TRBV19 and TRBJ1-2; 9 nucleotides agree with TRBD1. V trimming: 4 bases; J trimming: 9 bases; junction bases outside the gene matches: 18. CDR1 is LNHDA and CDR2 is SQIVND in the germline V gene (reference sequence). The CDR3 extends over 17 amino acids. The CDR3 DNA follows: TGTGCCAGTAGTACCTCTTATCCACTAGGACAGGGGATTAGCTACACCTTC. This sequence encodes CASSTSYPLGQGISYTF.

Here the CDR3 DNA reads TGTGCCAGCAGCTTAAGTACAGTATCTGGAAACACCATATATTTT. Its translation is CASSLSTVSGNTIYF. The rearrangement joins TRBV11-3 to TRBJ1-3; D ambiguous. Trimming took 2 bases from V and 1 from J, leaving 9 bases between them. Germline CDR1 and CDR2: SGHNT and YENEEA. This CDR3 spans 15 amino acids.

The gene calls are TRBV15 and TRBJ2-1; D may be TRBD1 (5 bases). This CDR3 spans 16 amino acids. V lost 2 bases and J lost 0, with 11 bases in between. Germline V lookup: CDR1 LNHNV, CDR2 YYDKDF (reference sequence). The CDR3 is CATSRQLDSSYNEQFF. CDR3 DNA: TGTGCCACCAGCAGACAGCTCGACAGCTCCTACAATGAGCAGTTCTTC.